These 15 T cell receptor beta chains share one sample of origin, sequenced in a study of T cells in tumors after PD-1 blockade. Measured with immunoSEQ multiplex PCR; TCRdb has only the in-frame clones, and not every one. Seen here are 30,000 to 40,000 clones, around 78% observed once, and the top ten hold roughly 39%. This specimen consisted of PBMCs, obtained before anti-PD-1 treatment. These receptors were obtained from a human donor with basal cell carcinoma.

Here the CDR3 DNA reads TGTGCCAGCTCCCCGGAAGACAATGAGCAGTTCTTC. Translated, it gives CASSPEDNEQFF. The chain carries TRBV28 and TRBJ2-1; no clear D gene. Trimming pared 8 bases from V and 5 bases from J, leaving 10 bases between. Germline V gives CDR1 MDHEN, CDR2 SYDVKM. The length of the CDR3 is 12 residues.

The CDR3 DNA sequence: TGTGCCACCAGCTTCCGGGACAGATACACCGGGGAGCTGTTTTTT. It codes for CATSFRDRYTGELFF. The chain recombines TRBV15 with TRBJ2-2; 7 bases fit TRBD1. V lost 5 bases and J lost 3; bases outside the gene matches: 6. Germline V gives CDR1 LNHNV, CDR2 YYDKDF (reference sequence). This CDR3 is 15 amino acids long.

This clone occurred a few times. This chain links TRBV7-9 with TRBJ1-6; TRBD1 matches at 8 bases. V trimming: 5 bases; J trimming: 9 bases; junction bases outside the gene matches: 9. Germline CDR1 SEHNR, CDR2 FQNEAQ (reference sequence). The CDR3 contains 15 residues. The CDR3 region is CASSHLGQEGSPLHF. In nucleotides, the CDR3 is TGTGCCAGCAGCCACCTGGGACAGGAGGGTTCACCCCTCCACTTT.

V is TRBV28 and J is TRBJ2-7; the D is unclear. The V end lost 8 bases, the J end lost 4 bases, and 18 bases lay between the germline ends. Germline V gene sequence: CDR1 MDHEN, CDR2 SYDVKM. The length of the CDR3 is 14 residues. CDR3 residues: CASHGLRSRYEQYF. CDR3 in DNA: TGTGCCAGCCATGGGCTAAGGTCACGGTACGAGCAGTACTTC.

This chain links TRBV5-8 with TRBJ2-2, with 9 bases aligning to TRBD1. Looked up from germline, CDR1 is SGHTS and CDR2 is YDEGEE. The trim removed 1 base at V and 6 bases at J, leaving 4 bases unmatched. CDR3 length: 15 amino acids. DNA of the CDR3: TGTGCCAGCAGCTTGTGGGACAGGGAATCCGGGGAGCTGTTTTTT. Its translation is CASSLWDRESGELFF.

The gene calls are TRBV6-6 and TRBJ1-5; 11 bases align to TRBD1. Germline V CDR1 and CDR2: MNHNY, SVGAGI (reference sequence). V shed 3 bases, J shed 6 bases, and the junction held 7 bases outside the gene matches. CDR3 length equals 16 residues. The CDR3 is CASSYRTGGEGQPQHF. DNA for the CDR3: TGTGCCAGCAGTTATAGGACAGGGGGCGAGGGTCAGCCCCAGCATTTT.

The CDR3: CASSEDSGRGGDTQYF. DNA of the CDR3: TGTGCCAGCAGTGAAGACAGCGGGAGAGGGGGAGATACGCAGTATTTT. The V gene is TRBV6-1, the J gene TRBJ2-3; TRBD2 aligns across 8 bases. Trimming cost V 1 base and J 5 bases; bases outside gene matches: 8. Germline CDR1 is MNHNS and CDR2 is SASEGT. CDR3 length: 16 amino acids.

As DNA, the CDR3 is TGTGCCAGTAGTATAGGGGTAGGGTTTGGCACTGAAGCTTTCTTT. This gives the protein CASSIGVGFGTEAFF. This chain connects TRBV19 to TRBJ1-1; D ambiguous. V was shortened by 1 base and J by 4 bases, with 13 bases between the two germline ends. The CDR3 runs 15 residues. Looked up from germline, CDR1 is LNHDA and CDR2 is SQIVND (reference sequence).

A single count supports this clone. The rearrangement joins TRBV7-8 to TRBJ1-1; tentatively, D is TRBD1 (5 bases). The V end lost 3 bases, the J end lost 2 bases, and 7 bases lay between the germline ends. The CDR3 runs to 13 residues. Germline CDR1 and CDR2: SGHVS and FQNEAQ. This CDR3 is CASSFQGNTEAFF. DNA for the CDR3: TGTGCCAGCAGCTTTCAGGGAAACACTGAAGCTTTCTTT.

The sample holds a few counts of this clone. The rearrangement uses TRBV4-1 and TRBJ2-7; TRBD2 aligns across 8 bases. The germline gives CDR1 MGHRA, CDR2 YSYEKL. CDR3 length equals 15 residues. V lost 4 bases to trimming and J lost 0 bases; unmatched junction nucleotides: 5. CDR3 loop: CASSPEGTSSYEQYF. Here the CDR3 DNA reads TGCGCCAGCAGCCCCGAAGGGACTAGCTCCTACGAGCAGTACTTC.

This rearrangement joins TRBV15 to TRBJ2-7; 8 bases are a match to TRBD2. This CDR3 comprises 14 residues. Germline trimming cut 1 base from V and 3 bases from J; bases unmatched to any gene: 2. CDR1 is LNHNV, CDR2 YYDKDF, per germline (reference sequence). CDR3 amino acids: CATSRGRGDYEQYF. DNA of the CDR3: TGTGCCACCAGCAGAGGGCGGGGGGACTACGAGCAGTACTTC.

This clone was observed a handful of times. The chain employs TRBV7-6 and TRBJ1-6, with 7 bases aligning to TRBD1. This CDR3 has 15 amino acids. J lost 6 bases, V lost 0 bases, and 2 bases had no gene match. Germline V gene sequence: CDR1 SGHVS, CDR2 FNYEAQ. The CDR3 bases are TGTGCCAGCAGCTTAGCGACAGGGTCTAATTCACCCCTCCACTTT. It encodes CASSLATGSNSPLHF.

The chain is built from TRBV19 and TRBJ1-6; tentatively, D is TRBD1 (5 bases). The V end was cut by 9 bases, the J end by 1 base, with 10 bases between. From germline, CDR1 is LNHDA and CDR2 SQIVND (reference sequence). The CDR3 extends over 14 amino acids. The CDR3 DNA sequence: TGTGCCAGCAGGGACGGATCCTATAATTCACCCCTCCACTTT. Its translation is CASRDGSYNSPLHF.

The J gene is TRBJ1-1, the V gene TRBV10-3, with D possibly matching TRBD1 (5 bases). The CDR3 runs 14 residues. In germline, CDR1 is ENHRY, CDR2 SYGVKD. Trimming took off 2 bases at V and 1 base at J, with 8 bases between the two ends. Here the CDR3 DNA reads TGTGCCATCAGTGAGAGTGGGGGGAACACTGAAGCTTTCTTT. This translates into CAISESGGNTEAFF.

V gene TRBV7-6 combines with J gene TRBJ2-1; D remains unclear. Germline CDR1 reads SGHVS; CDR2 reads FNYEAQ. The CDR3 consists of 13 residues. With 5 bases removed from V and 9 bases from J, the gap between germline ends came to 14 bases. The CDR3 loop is CASSHRHVLEQFF. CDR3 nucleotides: TGTGCCAGCAGCCACAGACATGTTCTTGAGCAGTTCTTC. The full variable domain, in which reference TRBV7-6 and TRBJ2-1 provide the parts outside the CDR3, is GAGVSQSPRYKVTKRGQDVALRCDPISGHVSLYWYRQALGQGPEFLTYFNYEAQQDKSGLPNDRFSAERPEGSISTLTIQRTEQRDSAMYRCASSHRHVLEQFFGPGTRLTVL.